The present T cell receptor (beta chain) was sequenced within a study of beta chain features in type 1 diabetes. Study-wide findings and caveats: Reduced insertions and increased deletions marked VDJ junctions in type 1 diabetes patients.

Concerning this clone itself: Antigen specificity is unknown.

Trimming stripped 6 bases from V and 5 bases from J, with 13 bases between. Per germline, CDR1 SNHLY and CDR2 FYNNEI. The CDR3 has 13 residues. TCRB transcripts that were expressed got sequenced, as all of the isolated RNA had been reverse transcribed. Roughly 3.4 million reads per sample on average were obtained from naive, central memory and regulatory T cell samples. Using immunoSEQ multiplex PCR, the repertoire was profiled, and TCRdb retains in-frame clones only, with some absent. The sample records some 150,000 clones, over 8% being singletons. The TCR originated in a woman in her thirties or forties in good health. The chain employs TRBV2 and TRBJ2-5, with D possibly TRBD2 on 5 matching bases. The source material was central memory CD4+ T cells from blood. This chain's CDR3 is CASRGSTPETQYF. The CDR3 DNA reads TGTGCCAGCAGGGGGAGTACCCCGGAGACCCAGTACTTC. Full variable domain (outside the CDR3, taken from reference TRBV2 and TRBJ2-5): EPEVTQTPSHQVTQMGQEVILRCVPISNHLYFYWYRQILGQKVEFLVSFYNNEISEKSEIFDDQFSVERPDGSNFTLKIRSTKLEDSAMYFCASRGSTPETQYFGPGTRLLVL.